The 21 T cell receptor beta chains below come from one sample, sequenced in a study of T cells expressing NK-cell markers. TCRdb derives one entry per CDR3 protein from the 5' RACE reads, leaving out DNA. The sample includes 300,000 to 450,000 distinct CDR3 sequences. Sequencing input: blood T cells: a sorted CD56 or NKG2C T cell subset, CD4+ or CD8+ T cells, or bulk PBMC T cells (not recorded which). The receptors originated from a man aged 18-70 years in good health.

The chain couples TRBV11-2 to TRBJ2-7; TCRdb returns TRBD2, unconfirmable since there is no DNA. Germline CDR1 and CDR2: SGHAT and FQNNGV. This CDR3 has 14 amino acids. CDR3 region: CASSLVGSGDEQYF. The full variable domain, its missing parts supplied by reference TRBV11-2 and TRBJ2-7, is EAGVAQSPRYKIIEKRQSVAFWCNPISGHATLYWYQQILGQGPKLLIQFQNNGVVDDSQLPKDRFSAERLKGVDSTLKIQPAKLEDSAVYLCASSLVGSGDEQYFGPGTRLTVT.

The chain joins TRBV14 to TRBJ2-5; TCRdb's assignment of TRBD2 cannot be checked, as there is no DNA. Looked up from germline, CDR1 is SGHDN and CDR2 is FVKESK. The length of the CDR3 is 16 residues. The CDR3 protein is CASSQDPPWYQETQYF.

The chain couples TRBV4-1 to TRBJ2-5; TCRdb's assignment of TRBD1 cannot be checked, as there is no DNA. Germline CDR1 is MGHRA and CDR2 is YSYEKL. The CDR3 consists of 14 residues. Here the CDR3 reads CASSQAGQIETQYF.

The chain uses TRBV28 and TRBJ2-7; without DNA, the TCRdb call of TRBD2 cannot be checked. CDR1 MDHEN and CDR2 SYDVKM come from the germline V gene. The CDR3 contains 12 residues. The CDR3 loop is CATLEPPYEQYF.

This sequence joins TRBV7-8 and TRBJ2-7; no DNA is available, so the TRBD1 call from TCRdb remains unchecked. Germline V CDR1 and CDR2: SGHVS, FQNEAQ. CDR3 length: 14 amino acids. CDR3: CASSHTVQGYEQYF.

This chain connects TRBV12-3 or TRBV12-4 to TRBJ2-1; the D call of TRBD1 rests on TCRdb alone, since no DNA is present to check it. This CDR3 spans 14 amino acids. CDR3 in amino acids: CASSWGGGYNEQFF.

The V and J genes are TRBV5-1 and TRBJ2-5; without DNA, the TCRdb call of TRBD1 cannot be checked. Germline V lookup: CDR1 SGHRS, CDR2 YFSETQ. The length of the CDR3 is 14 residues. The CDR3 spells CASSDQARPWTQYF.

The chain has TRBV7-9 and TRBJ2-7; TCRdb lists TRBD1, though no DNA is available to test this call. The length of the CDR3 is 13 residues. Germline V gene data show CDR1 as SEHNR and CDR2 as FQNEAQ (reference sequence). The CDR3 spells CASSLAALGEQYF.

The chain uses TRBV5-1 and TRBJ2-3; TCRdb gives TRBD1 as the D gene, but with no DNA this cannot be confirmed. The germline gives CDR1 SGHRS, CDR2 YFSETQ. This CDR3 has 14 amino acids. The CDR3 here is CASRPNGGIYTQYF.

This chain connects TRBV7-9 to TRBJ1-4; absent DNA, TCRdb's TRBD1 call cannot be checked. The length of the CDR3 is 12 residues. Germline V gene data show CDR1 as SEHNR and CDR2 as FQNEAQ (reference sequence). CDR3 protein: CASSLRTEKLFF. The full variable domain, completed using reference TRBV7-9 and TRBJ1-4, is DTGVSQNPRHKITKRGQNVTFRCDPISEHNRLYWYRQTLGQGPEFLTYFQNEAQLEKSRLLSDRFSAERPKGSFSTLEIQRTEQGDSAMYLCASSLRTEKLFFGSGTQLSVL.

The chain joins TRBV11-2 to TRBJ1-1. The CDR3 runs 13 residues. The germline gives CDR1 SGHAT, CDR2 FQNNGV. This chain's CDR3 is CASSLSIHSSAFF. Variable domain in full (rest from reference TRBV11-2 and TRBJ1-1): EAGVAQSPRYKIIEKRQSVAFWCNPISGHATLYWYQQILGQGPKLLIQFQNNGVVDDSQLPKDRFSAERLKGVDSTLKIQPAKLEDSAVYLCASSLSIHSSAFFGQGTRLTVV.

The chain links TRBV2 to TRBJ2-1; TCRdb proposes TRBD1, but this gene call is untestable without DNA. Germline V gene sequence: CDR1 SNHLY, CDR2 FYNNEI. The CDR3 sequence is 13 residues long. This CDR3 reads CASRVQGANEQFF.

The CDR3 reads CASSRAGGYEQYF. This sequence joins TRBV3-1 and TRBJ2-7; without DNA, the TCRdb call of TRBD1 cannot be checked. From germline, CDR1 is LGHDT and CDR2 YNNKEL (reference sequence). This CDR3 comprises 13 residues.

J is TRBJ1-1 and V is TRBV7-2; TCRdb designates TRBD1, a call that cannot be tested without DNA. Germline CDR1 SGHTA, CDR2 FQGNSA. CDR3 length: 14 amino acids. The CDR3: CASTLTGSVTEAFF.

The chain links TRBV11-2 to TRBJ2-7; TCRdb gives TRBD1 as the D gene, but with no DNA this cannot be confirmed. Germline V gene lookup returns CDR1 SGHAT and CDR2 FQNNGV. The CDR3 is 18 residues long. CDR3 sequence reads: CASSFSYSRGGYTYEQYF.

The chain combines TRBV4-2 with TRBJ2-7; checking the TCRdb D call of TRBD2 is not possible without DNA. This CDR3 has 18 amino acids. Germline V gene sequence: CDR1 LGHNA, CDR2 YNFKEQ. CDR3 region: CASSQGTSGGLLFTEQYF.

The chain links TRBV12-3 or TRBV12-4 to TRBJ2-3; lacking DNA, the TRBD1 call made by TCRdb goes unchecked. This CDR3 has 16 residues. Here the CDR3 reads CASSFGWERSTDTQYF.

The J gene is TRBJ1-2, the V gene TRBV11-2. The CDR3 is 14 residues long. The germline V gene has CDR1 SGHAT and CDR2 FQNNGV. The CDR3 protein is CASSLTITNYGYTF.

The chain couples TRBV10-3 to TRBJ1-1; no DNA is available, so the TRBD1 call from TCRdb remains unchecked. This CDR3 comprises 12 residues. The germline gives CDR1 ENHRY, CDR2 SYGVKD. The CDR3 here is CAIGVGGTEAFF.

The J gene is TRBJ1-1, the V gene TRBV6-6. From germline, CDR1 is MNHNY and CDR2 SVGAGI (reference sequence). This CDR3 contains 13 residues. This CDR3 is CASELEGGTEAFF.

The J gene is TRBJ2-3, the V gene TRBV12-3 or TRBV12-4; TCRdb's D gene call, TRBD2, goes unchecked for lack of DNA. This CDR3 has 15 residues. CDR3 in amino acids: CASRPTSGGTDTQYF.